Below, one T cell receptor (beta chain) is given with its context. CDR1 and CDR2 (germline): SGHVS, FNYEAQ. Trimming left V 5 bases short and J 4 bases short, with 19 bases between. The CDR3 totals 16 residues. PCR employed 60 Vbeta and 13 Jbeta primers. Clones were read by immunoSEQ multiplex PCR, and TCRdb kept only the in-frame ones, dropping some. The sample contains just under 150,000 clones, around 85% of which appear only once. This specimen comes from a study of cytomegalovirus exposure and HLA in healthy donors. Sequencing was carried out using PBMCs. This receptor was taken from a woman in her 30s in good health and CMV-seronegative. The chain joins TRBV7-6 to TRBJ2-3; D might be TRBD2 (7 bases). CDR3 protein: CASSPRLRGGADTQYF. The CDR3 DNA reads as TGTGCCAGCAGCCCCCGACTGAGGGGGGGGGCAGATACGCAGTATTTT.